The 18 T cell receptor beta chains below were found in one sample sequenced in a study of primary melanoma T cells and metastatic recurrence. Some clones are missing from TCRdb's copy, which holds only in-frame ones; the method was immunoSEQ multiplex PCR. This sample's table reports 50 to 80 clones. Specimen: melanoma tumor tissue. The receptor source for this set is a human donor with melanoma.

The chain couples TRBV11-3 to TRBJ2-3, with TRBD1 as a possible D gene (5 bases). Germline CDR1 reads SGHNT; CDR2 reads YENEEA. This CDR3 contains 14 residues. The ends were cut back, 3 bases at V and 3 bases at J, with 10 bases in the middle. The DNA for the CDR3 is TGTGCCAGCAGCTTGATAGGGGTGACAGATACGCAGTATTTT. It yields the protein CASSLIGVTDTQYF.

The rearrangement links TRBV1 to TRBJ2-1. TRBV1 is a recognized pseudogene. The CDR3 contains 13 residues. CDR3 loop: CASSPPASNEQFF. The CDR3 coding sequence is TGCGCCAGCAGCCCGCCCGCATCTAATGAGCAGTTCTTC.

In the case of this clone: The junction departs from germline at one end; a sequencing error may be responsible. The chain carries TRBV18 and TRBJ2-5, with TRBD2 matching over 9 bases. Germline V CDR1 and CDR2: KGHSH, LQKENI. The CDR3 covers 17 residues. The CDR3 coding sequence is TGTGCTAGCTCATCACCTGCTAGCGGGGTCCTACAAGAGACCCAGTACTTC. Residues: CASSSPASGVLQETQYF.

The chain has TRBV6-8 and TRBJ2-1; 11 nucleotides agree with TRBD2. Trimming removed 5 bases from V and 7 bases from J; junction bases left unmatched: 13. Germline CDR1 is MNHGY and CDR2 is SAAAGT. This CDR3 has 17 residues. The CDR3: CASSVTSGSRSPNEQFF. CDR3 DNA sequence: TGTGCCAGCAGTGTCACTAGCGGGAGTCGCAGTCCGAATGAGCAGTTCTTC.

The rearrangement links TRBV12-5 to TRBJ2-3; TRBD2 matches at 12 bases. Germline V gene sequence: CDR1 LGHNT, CDR2 FRNRAP. The CDR3 consists of 15 residues. The CDR3 loop reads CTSSATSGGTDTQYF. CDR3 sequence (DNA): TGTACCAGCAGCGCTACTAGCGGGGGGACAGATACGCAGTATTTT.

CDR3 coding DNA: TGTGCCACCAGCAGAAATAAAGGCGGGAGGGCATCTGATACGCAGTATTTT. This translates into CATSRNKGGRASDTQYF. The chain recombines TRBV15 with TRBJ2-3, with 9 bases aligning to TRBD2. Germline CDR1 LNHNV, CDR2 YYDKDF (reference sequence). J was trimmed by 6 bases and V by 2 bases; bases with no gene match: 12. The CDR3 sequence is 17 residues long.

The gene calls are TRBV18 and TRBJ2-7; TRBD1 matches at 8 bases. This CDR3 contains 16 residues. With V trimmed by 3 bases and J by 3 bases, 10 bases remained unmatched. Germline assignment: CDR1 KGHSH and CDR2 LQKENI. The CDR3 region is CASSPSGTGGLYEQYF. CDR3 coding DNA: TGTGCCAGCTCACCGTCCGGGACAGGAGGTCTCTACGAGCAGTACTTC. The full variable domain, rest sourced from reference TRBV18 and TRBJ2-7, is NAGVMQNPRHLVRRRGQEARLRCSPMKGHSHVYWYRQLPEEGLKFMVYLQKENIIDESGMPKERFSAEFPKEGPSILRIQQVVRGDSAAYFCASSPSGTGGLYEQYFGPGTRLTVT.

The chain has TRBV29-1 and TRBJ2-1; 7 bases are a match to TRBD2. Germline V gives CDR1 SQVTM, CDR2 ANQGSEA. J lost 4 bases, V lost 6 bases, and 9 bases had no gene match. The CDR3 runs to 14 residues. CDR3 in DNA: TGCAGCGTACGACATAGCGGGCCATACAATGAGCAGTTCTTC. Its protein product is CSVRHSGPYNEQFF.

The chain combines TRBV19 with TRBJ2-5, with 10 bases matching TRBD2. Germline V gene sequence: CDR1 LNHDA, CDR2 SQIVND (reference sequence). J lost 11 bases, V lost 5 bases, and 11 bases had no gene match. The CDR3 is made up of 14 amino acids. The CDR3 spells CASSPTGTSVGQYF. CDR3 DNA sequence: TGTGCCAGTAGTCCTACCGGGACTAGCGTCGGACAGTACTTC.

The CDR3 sequence: CASRLYVGEQFF. CDR3 sequence (DNA): TGTGCCAGCAGACTTTATGTAGGTGAGCAGTTCTTC. This chain uses TRBV6-8 with TRBJ2-1, with D unclear. V was shortened by 6 bases and J by 9 bases, with 12 bases between the two germline ends. The CDR3 covers 12 residues. Germline V CDR1 and CDR2: MNHGY, SAAAGT.

The chain uses TRBV29-1 and TRBJ2-1; 7 positions match TRBD2. Germline CDR1 SQVTM, CDR2 ANQGSEA. V gave up 1 base and J gave up 3 bases; unmatched junction bases: 3. The CDR3 sequence is 14 residues long. The CDR3 sequence: CSVEAGGNYNEQFF. As DNA, the CDR3 is TGCAGCGTTGAAGCGGGAGGTAACTACAATGAGCAGTTCTTC.

The sample holds one count of this clone. The chain couples TRBV29-1 to TRBJ2-3; D is possibly TRBD1 (6 bases). Germline lookup yields CDR1 SQVTM and CDR2 ANQGSEA. The CDR3 is made up of 14 amino acids. Deletions cut 3 bases from V and 3 bases from J, with 13 bases between. In DNA form, the CDR3 reads TGCAGCGTTGATCAGGGGCGATCTACAGATACGCAGTATTTT. It yields the protein CSVDQGRSTDTQYF.

The V and J genes are TRBV23-1 and TRBJ1-2; the D is unclear. TRBV23-1 is marked as an open reading frame, function uncertain. V gave up 6 bases and J gave up 6 bases, with 14 bases separating them. The CDR3 has 13 amino acids. In DNA form, the CDR3 reads TGCGCCAGCAGCTCCCGGTCCCAAGATGGCTACACCTTC. This gives the protein CASSSRSQDGYTF.

This clone was counted a few times. CDR3 DNA sequence: TGCAGCGTTGAAGGTTGGGTGGTTAGCGGGAGAGGATCCTACAATGAGCAGTTCTTC. This sequence encodes CSVEGWVVSGRGSYNEQFF. This chain joins TRBV29-1 and TRBJ2-1; 9 bases align to TRBD2. Germline CDR1 SQVTM, CDR2 ANQGSEA. V was clipped by 1 base and J by 1 base; unmatched bases: 14. This CDR3 comprises 19 residues.

The CDR3 nucleotides are TGTGCCAGCAGTGAGACAGGGCGGGTCTCGGCTTTCTTT. This encodes CASSETGRVSAFF. J is TRBJ1-1 and V is TRBV9; 7 bases fit TRBD1. Trimming at V came to 5 bases and at J to 11 bases, leaving 12 bases not matched to a gene. Per the germline V gene, CDR1 is SGDLS and CDR2 is YYNGEE. The CDR3 has 13 amino acids.

This rearrangement joins TRBV7-6 to TRBJ2-1; D may be TRBD1 or TRBD2 (6 bases each). CDR1 is SGHVS, CDR2 FNYEAQ, per germline. V lost 2 bases and J lost 5, with 16 bases in between. CDR3 size: 16 residues. The CDR3 region is CASSLPLGGRNNEQFF. The CDR3 bases are TGTGCCAGCAGCTTACCATTGGGGGGCAGGAACAATGAGCAGTTCTTC.

A single count supports this clone. This sequence joins TRBV30 and TRBJ1-1; D not resolved. This CDR3 comprises 13 residues. CDR1 and CDR2 (germline): GTSNPN, SVGIG (reference sequence). Trimming removed 1 base from V and 1 base from J, with 7 bases in between. CDR3 protein: CAWSGIANTEAFF. CDR3 nucleotides: TGTGCCTGGAGTGGAATAGCGAACACTGAAGCTTTCTTT.

The chain's CDR3 is CASRVQGGPQETQYF. The DNA for the CDR3 is TGTGCCAGCAGGGTACAGGGGGGCCCACAAGAGACCCAGTACTTC. The chain employs TRBV6-8 and TRBJ2-5, with 8 bases matching TRBD1. Germline V lookup: CDR1 MNHGY, CDR2 SAAAGT. The CDR3 has 15 residues. Unmatched junction bases numbered 8, after V lost 6 bases and J lost 2 bases.